A selection of T cell receptor beta chains follows, all from one sample in a study of CD8 T cells in ankylosing spondylitis. TCRdb ran MiXCR on the 5' RACE reads and lists one entry per CDR3 protein. Of a few hundred thousand distinct CDR3 sequences listed, roughly 10% were seen once; the top ten hold 6.8%. The specimen sequenced was blood, either unsorted or a sorted T cell fraction (not recorded which). Receptors were obtained from a male donor with ankylosing spondylitis or in good health (not recorded which). Both conserved end residues are part of each CDR3. D genes are given only for firm matches. For some rows the clone size is stated as once, few or many, or as a class when expanded; others skip it.

CDR3 length	D gene	V gene	J gene	clone size	CDR3 protein	CDR3 DNA
15	TRBD1	TRBV6-5	TRBJ1-1	many	CASSYGTGYFTEAFF	TGTGCCAGCAGTTACGGGACAGGGTACTTCACTGAAGCTTTCTTT
15	NA	TRBV18	TRBJ2-1	many	CASSPPEGVSNEQFF	TGTGCCAGCTCACCACCGGAGGGGGTCTCAAATGAGCAGTTCTTC
14	TRBD1	TRBV20-1	TRBJ2-1	many	CSATGRPGGNEQFF	TGCAGTGCTACCGGACGGCCAGGGGGTAATGAGCAGTTCTTC
17	TRBD1	TRBV5-1	TRBJ1-1	NA	CASSLAPLRQGGTEAFF	TGCGCCAGCAGCTTGGCCCCTCTCCGACAGGGCGGCACTGAAGCTTTCTTT
14	NA	TRBV12-3/TRBV12-4	TRBJ1-6	many	CASGHVLHNSPLHF	TGTGCCAGCGGCCACGTGTTACATAATTCACCCCTCCACTTT
15	TRBD1	TRBV5-6	TRBJ1-2	many	CASRFGQGVWNGYTF	TGTGCCAGCAGATTTGGACAGGGAGTTTGGAATGGCTACACCTTC
16	NA	TRBV27	TRBJ1-1	NA	CASSTHRYSMNTEAFF	TGTGCCAGCAGTACCCACAGGTATTCTATGAACACTGAAGCTTTCTTT
15	NA	TRBV12-3/TRBV12-4	TRBJ1-3	many	CASTSGRRTGNTIYF	TGTGCCAGCACCTCCGGACGCAGGACGGGAAACACCATATATTTT
13	NA	TRBV6-1	TRBJ1-5	many	CATSPFPNQPQHF	TGTGCCACCAGCCCTTTCCCCAATCAGCCCCAGCATTTT
14	NA	TRBV6-1	TRBJ1-6	many	CASMEGSYNSPLHF	TGTGCCAGCATGGAAGGCTCCTATAATTCACCCCTCCACTTT
16	TRBD2	TRBV9	TRBJ2-3	many	CASSVGLAGGWDTQYF	TGTGCCAGCAGCGTGGGACTAGCGGGAGGATGGGATACGCAGTATTTT